This TCR beta chain was found in a study of blood T cell repertoires in COVID-19. As for the study in general: COVID-19 samples from acute and convalescent phases originated in the United States, Italy and Spain. The analysed material was cDNA or gDNA that came from T cells, B-cell-depleted T cells, or PBMCs.

Methods used by the authors: Amplification with reference gene primers provided the estimates of nucleated cell counts. The repertoire was sequenced with immunoSEQ multiplex PCR; TCRdb's copy has only in-frame clones and lacks some. V and J calls and clone size are copied from that table; D and trimming were computed from the DNA. The sample consists of around 250,000 clones, 86% of them appearing once. One Seattle source followed patients from active infection through their disease course. This clonotype originated in an elderly woman with COVID-19, enrolled during active disease. Source material: peripheral blood.

As DNA, the CDR3 is TGTGCCAGCAGTGAAACAGGGAACTATGGCTACACCTTC. Its protein product is CASSETGNYGYTF. This chain uses TRBV2 with TRBJ1-2, with a tentative D call TRBD1 (6 bases). V was clipped by 2 bases and J by 2 bases, with 6 bases between them. Germline CDR1 is SNHLY and CDR2 is FYNNEI. There are 13 residues in the CDR3.